Listed below are T cell receptor beta chains from one sample, sequenced in a study of T-cell memory formation after mild COVID-19. One entry per CDR3 protein results from TCRdb running MiXCR on the 5' RACE reads. The profile shows about 44,000 distinct CDR3 sequences, approximately 7% of them singletons. The sequenced material came from PBMCs or a T cell subset sorted from them (not recorded which). Receptors originate from an adult who had mild COVID-19 (a few samples of this study predate the infection). Cell type and time point are not known. CDR3s include the opening cysteine and the closing phenylalanine or tryptophan. A D gene is named only where the DNA matches it firmly. The size entry is marked missing in some rows and otherwise reads once, few, many or a size class.

D: .; V: TRBV18; size: many; J: TRBJ2-5; DNA: TGTGCCAGCTCACCGAGGCCCGGACAGGCGGGGGAGACCCAGTACTTC; CDR3: CASSPRPGQAGETQYF
D: TRBD1; V: TRBV12-3/TRBV12-4; size: many; J: TRBJ1-2; DNA: TGTGCCAGCAGTCCCGGGACAGGGGGGGACTATGGCTACACCTTC; CDR3: CASSPGTGGDYGYTF
D: TRBD2; V: TRBV20-1; size: .; J: TRBJ2-3; DNA: TGCAGTGCTAGAGATTTTTTGGCTAGCGGGAGAATGGGCACAGATACGCAGTATTTT; CDR3: CSARDFLASGRMGTDTQYF
D: .; V: TRBV7-2; size: few; J: TRBJ1-6; DNA: TGTGCAGCGACGGGGCCTAATTCACCCCTCCACTTT; CDR3: CAATGPNSPLHF
D: .; V: TRBV20-1; size: many; J: TRBJ1-2; DNA: TGCAGTGCTAGGGGAGGGGATGGCTACACCTTC; CDR3: CSARGGDGYTF
D: .; V: TRBV7-2; size: .; J: TRBJ1-5; DNA: TGTGCCAGCAGCCCCCGAGGGGGGGGCTTTAGCAATCAGCCCCAGCATTTT; CDR3: CASSPRGGGFSNQPQHF
D: .; V: TRBV4-2; size: many; J: TRBJ2-7; DNA: TGTGCCAGCAGCCAAGGGTTCCGCTACGAGCAGTACTTC; CDR3: CASSQGFRYEQYF
D: TRBD1; V: TRBV3-1; size: many; J: TRBJ2-1; DNA: TGTGCCAGCAGCCAAGCAGACAGGGGAGGAAATGAGCAGTTCTTC; CDR3: CASSQADRGGNEQFF
D: TRBD2; V: TRBV7-3; size: .; J: TRBJ2-1; DNA: TGTGCCAGCAGCTCGCGTCCCGGGACTAGTGCCAATGAGCAGTTCTTC; CDR3: CASSSRPGTSANEQFF
D: .; V: TRBV9; size: .; J: TRBJ1-1; DNA: TGTGCCAGCTCTCTGAGGGACGGTGAAGCTTTCTTT; CDR3: CASSLRDGEAFF
D: TRBD2; V: TRBV7-2; size: many; J: TRBJ2-1; DNA: TGTGCCAGCAGCTTTAAGTATAGCGGGAGAGGTTACAATGAGCAGTTCTTC; CDR3: CASSFKYSGRGYNEQFF
D: TRBD2; V: TRBV7-2; size: many; J: TRBJ2-1; DNA: TGTGCCAGCAGCCCAGGGACTAGCGGCAATGAGCAGTTCTTC; CDR3: CASSPGTSGNEQFF
D: TRBD2; V: TRBV6-2/TRBV6-3; size: few; J: TRBJ2-1; DNA: TGTGCCAGCAGTCGCCTAGCGGGAGTATCAGAGCAGTTCTTC; CDR3: CASSRLAGVSEQFF
D: .; V: TRBV4-2; size: many; J: TRBJ2-3; DNA: TGTGCCAGCAGCCAAGGGGGCAATACGCAGTATTTT; CDR3: CASSQGGNTQYF
D: .; V: TRBV13; size: .; J: TRBJ2-1; DNA: TGTGCCAGCAGCCGCATAGCGAGATATGAGCAGTTCTTC; CDR3: CASSRIARYEQFF
D: TRBD1; V: TRBV6-6; size: .; J: TRBJ1-6; DNA: TGTGCCACCGGGGGAAAGACAGGGCTGGATTCACCCCTCCACTTT; CDR3: CATGGKTGLDSPLHF